This T cell receptor (beta chain) was sequenced during a study of cytomegalovirus exposure and HLA in healthy donors (dated by TCRdb to about 2017). A note on the overall study: In an earlier analysis of fewer than 750 of the donors, about 260 Gb of sequence data and some 100 million unique TCR beta sequences from 150 million to 200 million T cells were reported. Roughly 5 DR-DQ haplotypes were handled as single units for association and clustering, since linkage in the cohort was strong. All discovery cohort repertoires had been generated using a single sequencing platform. A later genetic analysis used genome-wide SNP genotypes for about 55% of the 666 donors, treating that subset as a discovery cohort. The study was designed to test whether signatures of past pathogen exposure could be identified by cataloging public T cell receptors. Rather than drawing on any new phenotypic data, the later analysis identified candidate immune exposures from TCR beta sequences and the way those sequences occurred across donors. Of the approximately 400 genotyped donors, approximately 83% fell in the genetic ancestry cluster associated with self-reported Caucasian donors. Donor age, sex, ethnicity and CMV serostatus were collected together with the repertoire data. About 280 gigabases of sequencing data and around 80 million unique TCR sequences made up an early release that covered 500 to 650 HLA-typed donors. Among around 400 genotyped donors of the cohort, an average of about 220,000 unique TCR beta nucleotide sequences was sequenced per donor, of which about 18% were non-productive. HLA typing included class I and class II loci at four-digit resolution. The number of typed donors differed by locus: roughly 629-640 for A, B, C, DRB1 and DQB1; some 500 for DQA1; approximately 600 for DPA1; and some 450 for DPB1. Using immunosequencing, the study profiled T cell repertoires from around 670 subjects and related those repertoires to cytomegalovirus serostatus. In an earlier analysis of around 540 of the donors, high-throughput TCR beta sequencing was used to judge whether each TCR beta V gene segment behaved as functional or pseudogenic. To predict cytomegalovirus infection status, the study combined high-throughput TCR immunosequencing, statistical association of individual TCRs with disease status, and machine learning. Along with the roughly 700-subject first cohort, a separate validation cohort of some 130 different subjects was used. A later analysis re-analyzed previously published TCR beta repertoires from several hundred donors and added high-resolution HLA genotyping to study TCR occurrence patterns. Overall study outcomes, separate from this receptor: At a false discovery rate of 0.05, a later analysis linked 16,951 TCR beta sequences to specific HLA alleles. Most TCR sequences were observed very rarely across donors, whereas some public TCRs were present in many individuals. According to a later analysis, TCR association rates differed among HLA loci, with DRB1 alleles showing the most associated TCRs and HLA-C alleles showing the fewest. A group of highly shared sequence variants was considered likely to be a technical artifact of the sequencing pipeline. V-gene and J-gene trimming of TCR beta chains was associated with a missense DCLRE1C variant in a later genetic analysis, and the association was replicated in an independent cohort. Several of the top co-occurrence clusters appeared to be linked to parvovirus B19, influenza, CMV and Epstein-Barr virus, according to a later analysis. A later analysis found that HLA-associated TCR beta chains were more clonally expanded and had lower generation probabilities than equally common non-associated chains. Presence/absence analyses assumed roughly uniform sequencing depth across donors, an assumption that may not hold. Cytomegalovirus status was reported to be diagnosed by the classifier with high specificity and sensitivity in both the original and validation cohorts. Because some donors lacked HLA typing at each locus, the association tests relied only on the typed subset. The authors suggested that the approach could potentially be generalized to other disease states and immunological phenotypes. In a later genetic analysis, fewer N-insertions in productive TCRs were reported among donors in an Asian-associated ancestry cluster than the roughly 700-donor mean. Linkage disequilibrium might explain the correlated functional status among segregating V segments, but an unknown experimental factor could not be excluded. A further reported finding was that TCR beta sequences accurately predicted the HLA-A and HLA-B alleles for most subjects in the first cohort. Assigning TCR associations to individual alleles was difficult when HLA alleles, especially DR and DQ, strongly co-occurred. Immune exposure information for the cohort was limited to CMV serostatus. Only TCR beta chains were sequenced in this cohort, and the absence of alpha or paired-chain data limited detectable features. Because counts were too low, some 16 rarely observed V segments, including chromosome 9 orphons, were excluded from the earlier analysis of around 640 of the donors. A total of about 180 TCR beta chains were listed by the study as associated with cytomegalovirus. The 87-base-pair reads could not distinguish some IMGT-functional V segments, including TRBV6-2 and TRBV6-3, so those segments were excluded. Three of the identified cytomegalovirus-associated TCR beta chains were confirmed in vitro to be specific for cytomegalovirus antigens. In an earlier analysis of more than 450 of the donors, most TCR beta V segments were observed in productive rearrangements about 90% or about 30% of the time, broadly matching IMGT annotations. Most CMV-associated TCR beta chains appeared to be HLA-restricted in a later analysis, and the HLA associations seemed to be driven largely by CMV exposure.

CDR1 and CDR2, per the germline V gene (reference sequence), are PRHDT and FYEKMQ. The CDR3 spans 16 residues, from the cysteine through the phenylalanine. Of all the DNA, just the CDR3 is kept, 48 bases in frame from base 1. Trimmed from V: 6 bases; trimmed from J: 7 bases; junction bases lacking a gene match: 16. Library method: the immunoSEQ multiplex PCR assay. A mixture of 60 forward primers for TCR Vbeta segments and 13 reverse primers for TCR Jbeta segments was used in the multiplex PCR. The CDR3 region of rearranged TCR beta genes was amplified from genomic DNA with a multiplex PCR assay. On the Illumina HiSeq System, the amplified TCR beta libraries were sequenced as 87-base-pair reads. In the paper's pipeline: A later analysis tallied some 79 million unique TCR beta chains across the 610 or so repertoires, and about 12 million of those chains were shared by two or more donors. A nearest-neighbor algorithm error-corrected the raw reads and collapsed the reads into unique sequences, merging closely related sequences to remove PCR and sequencing errors. Alignment of CDR3 sequences to IMGT reference sequences was used to assign V, D and J gene segments. Each retained sequence needed at least a six-nucleotide match to both a V gene segment and a J gene segment. A rearrangement counted as productive if the CDR3 had no stop codons and remained in frame with V and J, and every other rearrangement counted as non-productive. CDR3 was defined by IMGT convention, running from the second conserved V-encoded cysteine to the conserved J-encoded phenylalanine. The earlier analysis of 587 of the donors excluded sequences that lacked an unambiguous match to a single V gene segment. An earlier analysis of about 600 of the donors called V segments functional above 56.7% productive rearrangements and segregating when the between-donor standard deviation exceeded 5%. To diagnose cytomegalovirus status from the catalog of TCR beta chain sequences, a statistical classification framework was built. V and J gene assignment, in a later analysis, came from comparing TCR nucleotide sequences with IMGT/GENE-DB human TR gene sequences. The TCRdist pipeline was used in a later analysis to assign CDR3 sequences and most-parsimonious VDJ recombination scenarios. A later analysis defined each TCR beta chain by its CDR3 amino acid sequence plus V-gene family, and excluded reads lacking a unique V-gene family. As a way to deal with suspected cross-contamination and a sequencing artifact, a later analysis dropped 640 or so nucleotide sequences that were highly shared and had low generation probability. In a later analysis, a clonal expansion index was calculated for each public chain from normalized within-repertoire ranks of inferred template counts. In a later analysis, generation probabilities were computed using a VDJ recombination model fitted to out-of-frame rearrangements, and the results were checked against IGoR. Hypergeometric tests were used in a later analysis to score TCR-TCR, TCR-HLA and TCR-CMV co-occurrence, with a repertoire-size bias correction applied to the TCR pairs. False discovery rates were estimated in a later analysis by permuting HLA or CMV assignments 20 times. In a later analysis, co-occurring TCRs were grouped with DBSCAN, and TCRdist sequence similarity was added when clustering was performed within HLA-allele-positive subsets. Repertoires with fewer than 30,000 or more than 120,000 public chains, plus five repertoires with anomalous nucleotide sharing, were excluded from co-occurrence clustering. The table was pulled from immuneACCESS by TCRdb, which kept in-frame rearrangements only. Such tables lose some clones; where checked, under half of the loss comes from unresolved V genes, and the rest has no known cause. V and J calls and clone size are copied from that table; D and trimming were computed from the DNA. This sample lists fewer than 150,000 clones; roughly 80% were detected once. About 1.3% of the sample comes from the top ten.

In total, approximately 690 healthy bone marrow donors made up the cohort. Cohort members were all nominally healthy when sampled, although unrecorded immune exposures were likely present. The donor was CMV seronegative and was included in the group of a few hundred seronegative cohort members. A peripheral blood sample was collected from each donor, and TCR beta sequencing was performed on peripheral blood mononuclear cells. The Qiagen DNeasy Blood Extraction Kit was used to extract genomic DNA from the blood cell samples. Remarks on this clone: Its binding antigen is unknown. Base qualities are not recorded, but no much larger clone differs from it by a single base.

The sample was PBMCs. This TCR was sampled from a man aged 45-60 years in good health and CMV-seronegative. The chain is made from TRBV13 and TRBJ2-5; 8 middle bases align to TRBD2. The CDR3 protein sequence reads: CASRQGGLGVGGTQYF. The DNA is TGTGCCAGCAGACAAGGGGGACTAGGAGTCGGAGGGACCCAGTACTTC.